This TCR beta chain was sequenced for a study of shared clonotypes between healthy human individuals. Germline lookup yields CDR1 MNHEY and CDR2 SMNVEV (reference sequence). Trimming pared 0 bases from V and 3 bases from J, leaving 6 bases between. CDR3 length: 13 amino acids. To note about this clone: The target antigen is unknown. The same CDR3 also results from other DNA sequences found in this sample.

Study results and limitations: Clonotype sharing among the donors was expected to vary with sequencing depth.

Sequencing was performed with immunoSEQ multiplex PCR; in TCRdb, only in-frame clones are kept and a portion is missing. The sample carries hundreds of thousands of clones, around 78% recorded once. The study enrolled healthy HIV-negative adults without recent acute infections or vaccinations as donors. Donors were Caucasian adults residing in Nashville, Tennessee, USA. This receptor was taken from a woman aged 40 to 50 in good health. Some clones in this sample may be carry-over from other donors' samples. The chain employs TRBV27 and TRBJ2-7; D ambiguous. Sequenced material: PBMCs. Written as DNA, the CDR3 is TGTGCCAGCAGTTTATCAAGAAACTACGAGCAGTACTTC. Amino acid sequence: CASSLSRNYEQYF.